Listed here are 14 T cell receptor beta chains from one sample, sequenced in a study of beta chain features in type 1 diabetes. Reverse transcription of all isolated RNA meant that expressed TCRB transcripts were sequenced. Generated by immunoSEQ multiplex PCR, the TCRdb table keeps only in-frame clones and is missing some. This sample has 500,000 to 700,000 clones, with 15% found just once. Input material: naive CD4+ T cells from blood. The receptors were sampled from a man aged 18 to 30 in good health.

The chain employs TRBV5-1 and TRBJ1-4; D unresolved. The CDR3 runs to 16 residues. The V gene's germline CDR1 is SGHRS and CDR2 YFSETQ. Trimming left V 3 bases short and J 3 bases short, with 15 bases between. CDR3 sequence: CASSSVSAVPNEKLFF. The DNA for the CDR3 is TGCGCCAGCAGCTCGGTCTCCGCAGTCCCTAATGAAAAACTGTTTTTT. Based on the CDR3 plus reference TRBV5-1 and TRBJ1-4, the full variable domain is KAGVTQTPRYLIKTRGQQVTLSCSPISGHRSVSWYQQTPGQGLQFLFEYFSETQRNKGNFPGRFSGRQFSNSRSEMNVSTLELGDSALYLCASSSVSAVPNEKLFFGSGTQLSVL.

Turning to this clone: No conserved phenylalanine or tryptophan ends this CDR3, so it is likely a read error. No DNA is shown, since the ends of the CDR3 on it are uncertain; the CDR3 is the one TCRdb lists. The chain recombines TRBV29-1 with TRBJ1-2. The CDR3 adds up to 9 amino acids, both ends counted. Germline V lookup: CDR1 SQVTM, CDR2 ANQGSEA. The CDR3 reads CSGLTEFLL.

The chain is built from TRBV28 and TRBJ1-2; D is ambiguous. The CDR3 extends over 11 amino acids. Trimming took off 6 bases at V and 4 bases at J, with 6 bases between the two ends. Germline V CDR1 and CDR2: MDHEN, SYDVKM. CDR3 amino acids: CASSAFYGYTF. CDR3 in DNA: TGTGCCAGCAGCGCCTTCTATGGCTACACCTTC.

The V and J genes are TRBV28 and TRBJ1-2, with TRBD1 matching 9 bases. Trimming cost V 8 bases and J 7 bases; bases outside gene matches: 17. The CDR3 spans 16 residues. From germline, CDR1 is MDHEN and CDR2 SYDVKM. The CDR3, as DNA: TGTGCCAGCTGGGTCTTCCCTCGGGACAGGGCTGGTGGCTACACCTTC. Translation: CASWVFPRDRAGGYTF.

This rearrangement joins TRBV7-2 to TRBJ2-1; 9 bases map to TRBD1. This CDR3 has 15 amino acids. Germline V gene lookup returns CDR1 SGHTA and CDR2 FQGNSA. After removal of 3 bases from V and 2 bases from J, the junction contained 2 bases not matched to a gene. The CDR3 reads CASSFYRGPYNEQFF. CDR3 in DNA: TGTGCCAGCAGCTTTTACAGGGGGCCCTACAATGAGCAGTTCTTC.

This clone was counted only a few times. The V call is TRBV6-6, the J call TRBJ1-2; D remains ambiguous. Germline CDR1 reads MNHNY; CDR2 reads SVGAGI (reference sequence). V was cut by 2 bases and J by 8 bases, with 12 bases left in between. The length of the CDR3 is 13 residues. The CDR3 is CASSYPDRVGYTF. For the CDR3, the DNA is TGTGCCAGCAGTTACCCCGATCGTGTGGGCTACACCTTC.

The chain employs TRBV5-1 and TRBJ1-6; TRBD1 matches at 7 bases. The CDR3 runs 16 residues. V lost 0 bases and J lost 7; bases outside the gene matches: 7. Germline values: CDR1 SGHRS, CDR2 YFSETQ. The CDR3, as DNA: TGCGCCAGCAGCTTGGGCCCGGGACAGATAAATTCACCCCTCCACTTT. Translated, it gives CASSLGPGQINSPLHF.

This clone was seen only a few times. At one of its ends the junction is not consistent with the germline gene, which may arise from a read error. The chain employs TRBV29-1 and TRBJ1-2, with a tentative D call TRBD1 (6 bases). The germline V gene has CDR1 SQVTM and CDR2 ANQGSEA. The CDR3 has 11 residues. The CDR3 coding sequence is TGCAGCGTTCTCAGGGGCACAGCACAGGGATTC. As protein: CSVLRGTAQGF.

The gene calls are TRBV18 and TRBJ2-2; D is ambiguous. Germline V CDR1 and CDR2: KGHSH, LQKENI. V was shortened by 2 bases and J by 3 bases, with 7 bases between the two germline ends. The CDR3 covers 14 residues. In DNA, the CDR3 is TGTGCCAGCTCACCATATCACTACACCGGGGAGCTGTTTTTT. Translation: CASSPYHYTGELFF.

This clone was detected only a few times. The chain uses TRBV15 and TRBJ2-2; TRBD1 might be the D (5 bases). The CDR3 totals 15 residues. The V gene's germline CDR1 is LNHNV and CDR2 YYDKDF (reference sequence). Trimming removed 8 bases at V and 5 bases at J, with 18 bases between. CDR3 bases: TGTGCCACCGCCAAAGGGGCCCAGGTGACCGGGGAGCTGTTTTTT. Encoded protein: CATAKGAQVTGELFF. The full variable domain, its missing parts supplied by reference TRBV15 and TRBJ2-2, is DAMVIQNPRYQVTQFGKPVTLSCSQTLNHNVMYWYQQKSSQAPKLLFHYYDKDFNNEADTPDNFQSRRPNTSFCFLDIRSPGLGDTAMYLCATAKGAQVTGELFFGEGSRLTVL.

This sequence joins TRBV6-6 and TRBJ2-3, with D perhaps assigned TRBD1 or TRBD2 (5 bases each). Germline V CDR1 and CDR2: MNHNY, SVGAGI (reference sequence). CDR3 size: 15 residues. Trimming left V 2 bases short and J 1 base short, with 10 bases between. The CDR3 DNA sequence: TGTGCCAGCAGTTACCGCCGGGGCCGCACAGATACGCAGTATTTT. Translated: CASSYRRGRTDTQYF.

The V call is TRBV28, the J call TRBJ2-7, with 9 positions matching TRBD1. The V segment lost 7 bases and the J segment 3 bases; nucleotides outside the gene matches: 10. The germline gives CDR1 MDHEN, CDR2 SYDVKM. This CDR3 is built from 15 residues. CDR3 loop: CASTDPRTGVYEQYF. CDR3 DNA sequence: TGTGCCAGCACCGATCCCCGGACAGGGGTCTACGAGCAGTACTTC.

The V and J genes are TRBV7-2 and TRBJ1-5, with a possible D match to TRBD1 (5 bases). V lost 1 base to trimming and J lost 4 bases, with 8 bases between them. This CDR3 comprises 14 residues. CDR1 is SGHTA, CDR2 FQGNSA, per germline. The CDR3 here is CASSLGAGNQPQHF. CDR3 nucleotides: TGTGCCAGCAGCTTAGGTGCAGGGAATCAGCCCCAGCATTTT.

CDR3: CAWRLGGNYGYTF. The CDR3 DNA reads TGTGCCTGGCGACTAGGAGGGAACTATGGCTACACCTTC. V is TRBV30 and J is TRBJ1-2; D remains unclear. The CDR3 has 13 residues. Germline assignment: CDR1 GTSNPN and CDR2 SVGIG (reference sequence). Trimming shortened V by 5 bases and J by 2 bases, and 12 bases separated the two germline ends. The variable domain in full, with the rest retrieved from reference TRBV30 and TRBJ1-2, is SQTIHQWPATLVQPVGSPLSLECTVEGTSNPNLYWYRQAAGRGLQLLFYSVGIGQISSEVPQNLSASRPQDRQFILSSKKLLLSDSGFYLCAWRLGGNYGYTFGSGTRLTVV.